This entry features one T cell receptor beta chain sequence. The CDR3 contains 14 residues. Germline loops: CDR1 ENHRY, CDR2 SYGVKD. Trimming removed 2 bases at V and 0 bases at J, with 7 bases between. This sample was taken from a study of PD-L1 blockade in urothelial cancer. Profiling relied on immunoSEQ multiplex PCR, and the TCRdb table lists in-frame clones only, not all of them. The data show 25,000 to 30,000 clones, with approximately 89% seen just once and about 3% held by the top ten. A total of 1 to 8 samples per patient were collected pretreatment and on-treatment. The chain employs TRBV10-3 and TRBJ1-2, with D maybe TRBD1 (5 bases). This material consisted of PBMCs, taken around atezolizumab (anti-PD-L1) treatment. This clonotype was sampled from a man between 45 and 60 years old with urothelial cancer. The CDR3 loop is CAISEGQTNYGYTF. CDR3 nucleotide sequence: TGTGCCATCAGTGAGGGACAAACTAACTATGGCTACACCTTC.